This TCR beta chain was sequenced in a study of response to subunit inactivated influenza vaccine. This clonotype was recorded at least ten times. Antigen specificity is unknown. The CDR3 is 13 residues long. CDR1 and CDR2 from the germline V gene are DFQATT and SNEGSKA (reference sequence). One entry per CDR3 protein, called by TCRdb with MiXCR from the RT-PCR reads. The sample has about 480,000 distinct CDR3 sequences; 10% to 15% are singletons. Study-level results: Authors suggested that a seasonal influenza vaccination recruits few new T cells each time.

The genes are TRBV20-1 and TRBJ1-1, with no clear D. The clonotype was recovered from a man aged 45-60 years who received an inactivated influenza vaccine. Sequences were derived from PBMCs from blood, sampled 40 to 50 days after vaccination. DNA of the CDR3: TGCAGCCTACCCGTGACCTCGAGCACTGAAGCTTTCTTT. It yields the protein CSLPVTSSTEAFF.